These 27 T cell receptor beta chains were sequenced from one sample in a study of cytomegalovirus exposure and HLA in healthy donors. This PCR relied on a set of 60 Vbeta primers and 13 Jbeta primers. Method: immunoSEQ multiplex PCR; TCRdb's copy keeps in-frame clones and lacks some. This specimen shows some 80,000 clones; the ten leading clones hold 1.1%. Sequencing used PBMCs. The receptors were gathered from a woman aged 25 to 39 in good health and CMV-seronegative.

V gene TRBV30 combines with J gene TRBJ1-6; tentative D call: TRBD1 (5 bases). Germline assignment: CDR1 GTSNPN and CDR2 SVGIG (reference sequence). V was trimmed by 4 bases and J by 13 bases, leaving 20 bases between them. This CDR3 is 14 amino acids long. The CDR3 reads CAWKDTPKSAPLHF. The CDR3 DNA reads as TGTGCCTGGAAGGACACACCAAAGAGTGCGCCCCTCCACTTT.

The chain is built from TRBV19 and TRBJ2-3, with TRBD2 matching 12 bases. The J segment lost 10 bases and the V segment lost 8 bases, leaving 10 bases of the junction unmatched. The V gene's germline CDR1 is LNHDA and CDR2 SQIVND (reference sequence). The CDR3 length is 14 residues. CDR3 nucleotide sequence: TGTGCCAGTGCCCCTAGCGGGAGGGCCCTGGCGCAGTATTTT. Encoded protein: CASAPSGRALAQYF.

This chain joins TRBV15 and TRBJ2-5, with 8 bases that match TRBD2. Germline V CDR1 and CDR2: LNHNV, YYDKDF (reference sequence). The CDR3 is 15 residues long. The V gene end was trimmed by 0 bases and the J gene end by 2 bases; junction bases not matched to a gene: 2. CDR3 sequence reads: CATSRDSGGQETQYF. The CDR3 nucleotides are TGTGCCACCAGCAGAGATTCGGGGGGGCAAGAGACCCAGTACTTC.

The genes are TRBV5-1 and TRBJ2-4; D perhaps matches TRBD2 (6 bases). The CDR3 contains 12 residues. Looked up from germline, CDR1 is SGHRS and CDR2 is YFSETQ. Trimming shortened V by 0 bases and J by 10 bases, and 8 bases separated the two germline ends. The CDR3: CASSLEEGIQYF. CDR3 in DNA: TGCGCCAGCAGCTTGGAGGAGGGAATTCAGTACTTC. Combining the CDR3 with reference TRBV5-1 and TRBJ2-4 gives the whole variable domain KAGVTQTPRYLIKTRGQQVTLSCSPISGHRSVSWYQQTPGQGLQFLFEYFSETQRNKGNFPGRFSGRQFSNSRSEMNVSTLELGDSALYLCASSLEEGIQYFGAGTRLSVL.

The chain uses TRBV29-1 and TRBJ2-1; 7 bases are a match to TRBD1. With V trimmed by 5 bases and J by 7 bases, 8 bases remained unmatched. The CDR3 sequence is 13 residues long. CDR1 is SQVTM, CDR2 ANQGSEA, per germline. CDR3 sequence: CSVLSGQRNEQFF. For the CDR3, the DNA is TGCAGCGTTTTATCGGGACAGAGAAATGAGCAGTTCTTC.

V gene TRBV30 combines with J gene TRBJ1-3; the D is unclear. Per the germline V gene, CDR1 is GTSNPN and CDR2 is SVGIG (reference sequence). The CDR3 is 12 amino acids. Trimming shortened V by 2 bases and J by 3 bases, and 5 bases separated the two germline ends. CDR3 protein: CAWSSLGNTIYF. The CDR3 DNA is TGTGCCTGGAGTTCCCTTGGAAACACCATATATTTT.

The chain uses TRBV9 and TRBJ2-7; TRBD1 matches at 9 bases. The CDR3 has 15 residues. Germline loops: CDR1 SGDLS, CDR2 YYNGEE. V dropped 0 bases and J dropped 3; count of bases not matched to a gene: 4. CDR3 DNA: TGTGCCAGCAGCGTAGACGGGACAGGGCTCTACGAGCAGTACTTC. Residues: CASSVDGTGLYEQYF.

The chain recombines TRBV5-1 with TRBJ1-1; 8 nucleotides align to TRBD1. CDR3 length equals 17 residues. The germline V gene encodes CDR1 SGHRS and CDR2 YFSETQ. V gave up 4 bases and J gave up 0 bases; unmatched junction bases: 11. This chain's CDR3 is CASSTRRTRGLNTEAFF. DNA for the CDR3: TGCGCCAGCAGCACACGAAGAACCAGGGGGCTGAACACTGAAGCTTTCTTT.

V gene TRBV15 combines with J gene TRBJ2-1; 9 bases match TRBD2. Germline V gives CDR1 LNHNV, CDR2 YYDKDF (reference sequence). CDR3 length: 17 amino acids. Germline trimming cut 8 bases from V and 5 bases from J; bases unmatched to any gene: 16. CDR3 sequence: CATPFSGSLTIDNEQFF. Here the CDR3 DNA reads TGTGCCACCCCCTTTAGCGGGAGTCTCACGATCGACAATGAGCAGTTCTTC.

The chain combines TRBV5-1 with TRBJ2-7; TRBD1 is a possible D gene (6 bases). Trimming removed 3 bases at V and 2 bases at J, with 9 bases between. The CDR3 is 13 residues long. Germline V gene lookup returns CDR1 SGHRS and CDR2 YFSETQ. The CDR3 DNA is TGCGCCAGCAGCTACCGGGACACCTACGAGCAGTACTTC. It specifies CASSYRDTYEQYF.

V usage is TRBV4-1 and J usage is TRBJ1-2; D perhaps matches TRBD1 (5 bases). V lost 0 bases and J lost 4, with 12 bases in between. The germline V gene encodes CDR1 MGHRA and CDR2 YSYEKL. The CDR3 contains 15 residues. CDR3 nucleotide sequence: TGCGCCAGCAGCCAAGATCGGGGGGTTAGCTATGGCTACACCTTC. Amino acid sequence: CASSQDRGVSYGYTF.

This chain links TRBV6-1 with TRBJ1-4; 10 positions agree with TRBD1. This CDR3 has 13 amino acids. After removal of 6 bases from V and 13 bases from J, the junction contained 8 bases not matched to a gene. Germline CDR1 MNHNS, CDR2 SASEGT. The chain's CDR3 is CASSRQGAWGLFF. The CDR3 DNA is TGTGCCAGCAGCCGACAGGGGGCATGGGGACTGTTTTTT.

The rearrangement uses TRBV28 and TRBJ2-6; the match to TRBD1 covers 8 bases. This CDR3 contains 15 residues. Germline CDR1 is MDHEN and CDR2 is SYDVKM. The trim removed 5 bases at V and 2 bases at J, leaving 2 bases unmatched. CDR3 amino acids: CASSLTGAGANVLTF. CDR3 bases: TGTGCCAGCAGTCTGACAGGGGCTGGGGCCAACGTCCTGACTTTC.

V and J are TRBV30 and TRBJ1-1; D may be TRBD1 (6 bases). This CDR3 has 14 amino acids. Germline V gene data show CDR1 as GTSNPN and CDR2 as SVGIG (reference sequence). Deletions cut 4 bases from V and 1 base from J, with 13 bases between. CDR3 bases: TGTGCCTGGATTCCGGGACATAAGAACACTGAAGCTTTCTTT. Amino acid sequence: CAWIPGHKNTEAFF. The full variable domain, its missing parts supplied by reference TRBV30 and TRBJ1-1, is SQTIHQWPATLVQPVGSPLSLECTVEGTSNPNLYWYRQAAGRGLQLLFYSVGIGQISSEVPQNLSASRPQDRQFILSSKKLLLSDSGFYLCAWIPGHKNTEAFFGQGTRLTVV.

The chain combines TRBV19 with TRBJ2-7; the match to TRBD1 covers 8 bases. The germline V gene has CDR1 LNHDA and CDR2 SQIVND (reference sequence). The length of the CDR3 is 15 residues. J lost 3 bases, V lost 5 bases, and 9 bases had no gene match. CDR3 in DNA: TGTGCCAGTAGTTTAACCGGGACAGGCCTCTACGAGCAGTACTTC. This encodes CASSLTGTGLYEQYF.

CDR3 nucleotides: TGTGCCAGCGGACTAGCGGGGTCTAGCACAGATACGCAGTATTTT. It translates to CASGLAGSSTDTQYF. J is TRBJ2-3 and V is TRBV19; 12 bases are shared with TRBD2. The trim removed 9 bases at V and 0 bases at J, leaving 4 bases unmatched. The germline gives CDR1 LNHDA, CDR2 SQIVND (reference sequence). This CDR3 is 15 amino acids long.

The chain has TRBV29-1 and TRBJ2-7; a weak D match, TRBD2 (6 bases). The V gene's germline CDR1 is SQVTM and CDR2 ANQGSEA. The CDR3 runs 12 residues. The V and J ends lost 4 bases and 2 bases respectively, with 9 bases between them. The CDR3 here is CSVAGDAYEQYF. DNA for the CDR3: TGCAGCGTTGCGGGAGACGCCTACGAGCAGTACTTC.

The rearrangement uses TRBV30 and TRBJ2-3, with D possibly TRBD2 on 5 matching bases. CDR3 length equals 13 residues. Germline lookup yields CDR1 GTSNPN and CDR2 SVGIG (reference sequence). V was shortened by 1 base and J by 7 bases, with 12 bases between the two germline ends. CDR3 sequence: CAWSGASTNTQYF. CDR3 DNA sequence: TGTGCCTGGAGTGGGGCTAGCACTAATACGCAGTATTTT.

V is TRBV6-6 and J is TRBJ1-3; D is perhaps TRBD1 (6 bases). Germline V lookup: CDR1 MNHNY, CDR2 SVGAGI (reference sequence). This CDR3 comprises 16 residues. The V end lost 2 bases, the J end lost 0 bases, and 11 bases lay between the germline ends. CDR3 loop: CASSYPPRGSGNTIYF. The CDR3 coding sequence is TGTGCCAGCAGTTACCCGCCCAGGGGCTCTGGAAACACCATATATTTT.

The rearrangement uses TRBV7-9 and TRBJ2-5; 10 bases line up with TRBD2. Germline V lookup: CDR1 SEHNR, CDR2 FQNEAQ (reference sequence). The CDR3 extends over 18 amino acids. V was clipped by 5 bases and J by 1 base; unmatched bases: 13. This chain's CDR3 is CASSPPSGSLNGQETQYF. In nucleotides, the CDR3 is TGTGCCAGCAGCCCCCCTAGCGGGAGTTTAAACGGCCAAGAGACCCAGTACTTC.

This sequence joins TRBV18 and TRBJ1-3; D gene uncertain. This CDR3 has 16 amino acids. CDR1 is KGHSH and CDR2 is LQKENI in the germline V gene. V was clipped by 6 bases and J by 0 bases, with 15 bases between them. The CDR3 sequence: CASSPAADASGNTIYF. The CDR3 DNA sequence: TGTGCCAGCTCCCCTGCGGCAGATGCCTCTGGAAACACCATATATTTT.

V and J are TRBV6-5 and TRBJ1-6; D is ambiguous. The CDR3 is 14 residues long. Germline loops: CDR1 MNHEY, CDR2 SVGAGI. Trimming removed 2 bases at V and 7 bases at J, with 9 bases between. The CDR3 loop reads CASSYQAENSPLHF. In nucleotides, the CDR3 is TGTGCCAGCAGTTACCAGGCAGAGAATTCACCCCTCCACTTT.

In DNA form, the CDR3 reads TGTGCCAGCAGCCCCTCCCAGACCCAGTACTTC. Translating gives CASSPSQTQYF. The rearrangement uses TRBV14 and TRBJ2-5; no reliable D call. From germline, CDR1 is SGHDN and CDR2 FVKESK. V lost 4 bases and J 6 bases, leaving 6 bases between the germline ends. The CDR3 totals 11 residues.

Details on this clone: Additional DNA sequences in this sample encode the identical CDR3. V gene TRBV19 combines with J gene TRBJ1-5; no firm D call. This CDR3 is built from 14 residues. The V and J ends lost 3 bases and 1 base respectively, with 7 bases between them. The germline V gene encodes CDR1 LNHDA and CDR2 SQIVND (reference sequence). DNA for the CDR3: TGTGCCAGTAGTATCACGGGAAGCAATCAGCCCCAGCATTTT. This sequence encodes CASSITGSNQPQHF.

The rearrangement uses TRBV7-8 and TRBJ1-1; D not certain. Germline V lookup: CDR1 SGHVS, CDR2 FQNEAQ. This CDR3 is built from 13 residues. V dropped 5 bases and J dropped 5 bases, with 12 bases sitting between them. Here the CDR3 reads CASSRREGTEAFF. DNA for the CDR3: TGTGCCAGCAGCCGTCGAGAGGGTACTGAAGCTTTCTTT.

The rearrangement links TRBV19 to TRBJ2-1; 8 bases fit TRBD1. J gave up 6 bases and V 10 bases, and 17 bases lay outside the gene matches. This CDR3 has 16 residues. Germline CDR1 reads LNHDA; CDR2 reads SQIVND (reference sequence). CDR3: CATAPRTGFGVNEQFF. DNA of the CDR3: TGTGCCACAGCCCCGAGGACAGGGTTTGGGGTCAATGAGCAGTTCTTC.

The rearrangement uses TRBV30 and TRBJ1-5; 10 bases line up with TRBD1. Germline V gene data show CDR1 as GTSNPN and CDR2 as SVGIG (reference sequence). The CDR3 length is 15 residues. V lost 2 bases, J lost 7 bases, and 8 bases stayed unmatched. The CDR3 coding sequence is TGTGCCTGGAGTTCCCGGGACAGGGGACGGCAGCCCCAGCATTTT. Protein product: CAWSSRDRGRQPQHF.